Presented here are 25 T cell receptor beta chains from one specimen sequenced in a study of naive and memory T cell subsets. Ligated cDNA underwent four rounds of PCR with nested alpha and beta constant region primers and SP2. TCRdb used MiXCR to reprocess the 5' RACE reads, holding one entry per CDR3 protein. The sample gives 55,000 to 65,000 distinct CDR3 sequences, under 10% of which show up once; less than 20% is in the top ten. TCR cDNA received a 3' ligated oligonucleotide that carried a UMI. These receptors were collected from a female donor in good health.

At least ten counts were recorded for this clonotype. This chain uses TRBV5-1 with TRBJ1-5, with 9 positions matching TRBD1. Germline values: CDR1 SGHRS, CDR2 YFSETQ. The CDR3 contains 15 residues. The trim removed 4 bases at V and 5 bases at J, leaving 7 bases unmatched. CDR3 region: CASSPWTGVDQPQHF. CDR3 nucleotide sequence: TGCGCCAGCAGCCCATGGACAGGGGTGGATCAGCCCCAGCATTTT.

The CDR3 spells CASSSQTGAGTEAFF. The CDR3 DNA sequence: TGTGCCAGCAGCTCCCAGACAGGGGCGGGCACTGAAGCTTTCTTT. The V call is TRBV12-3 or TRBV12-4, the J call TRBJ1-1, with 8 bases that match TRBD1. Trimming at V came to 6 bases and at J to 4 bases, leaving 10 bases not matched to a gene. This CDR3 region has 15 residues.

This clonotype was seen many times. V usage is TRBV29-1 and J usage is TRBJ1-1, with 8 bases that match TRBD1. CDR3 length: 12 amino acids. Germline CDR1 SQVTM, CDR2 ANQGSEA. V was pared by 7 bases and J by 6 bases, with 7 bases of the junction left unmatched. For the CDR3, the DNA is TGCAGCGCAATTAAACAGGGGGCTGAAGCTTTCTTT. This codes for CSAIKQGAEAFF.

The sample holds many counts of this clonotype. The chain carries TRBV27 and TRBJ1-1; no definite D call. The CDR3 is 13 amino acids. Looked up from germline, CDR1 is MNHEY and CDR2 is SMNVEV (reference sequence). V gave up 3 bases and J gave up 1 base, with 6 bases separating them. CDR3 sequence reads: CASSFWENTEAFF. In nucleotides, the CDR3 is TGTGCCAGCAGTTTCTGGGAGAACACTGAAGCTTTCTTT.

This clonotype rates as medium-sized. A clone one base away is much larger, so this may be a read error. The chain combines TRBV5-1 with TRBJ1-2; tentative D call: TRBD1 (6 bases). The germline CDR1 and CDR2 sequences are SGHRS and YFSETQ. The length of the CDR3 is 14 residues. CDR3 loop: CASTRTAGQSGDTF. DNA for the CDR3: TGCGCCAGCACAAGGACAGCCGGGCAATCTGGCGACACCTTC.

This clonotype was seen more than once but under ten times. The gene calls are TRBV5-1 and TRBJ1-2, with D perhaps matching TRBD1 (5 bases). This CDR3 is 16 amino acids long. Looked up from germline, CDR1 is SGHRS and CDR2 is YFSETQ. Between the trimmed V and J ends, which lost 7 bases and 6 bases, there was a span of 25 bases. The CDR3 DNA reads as TGCGCCAGCGGACATGGTAGGGCCACTCCTACGGATGGCTACACCTTC. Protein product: CASGHGRATPTDGYTF. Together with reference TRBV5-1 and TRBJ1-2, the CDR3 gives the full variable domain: KAGVTQTPRYLIKTRGQQVTLSCSPISGHRSVSWYQQTPGQGLQFLFEYFSETQRNKGNFPGRFSGRQFSNSRSEMNVSTLELGDSALYLCASGHGRATPTDGYTFGSGTRLTVV.

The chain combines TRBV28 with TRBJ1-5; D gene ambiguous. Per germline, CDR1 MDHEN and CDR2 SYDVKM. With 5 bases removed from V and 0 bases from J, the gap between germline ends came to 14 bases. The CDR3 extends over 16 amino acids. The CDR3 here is CASSTATTYSNQPQHF. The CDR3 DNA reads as TGTGCCAGCAGTACCGCGACAACATATAGCAATCAGCCCCAGCATTTT. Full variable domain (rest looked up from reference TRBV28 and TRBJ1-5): DVKVTQSSRYLVKRTGEKVFLECVQDMDHENMFWYRQDPGLGLRLIYFSYDVKMKEKGDIPEGYSVSREKKERFSLILESASTNQTSMYLCASSTATTYSNQPQHFGDGTRLSIL.

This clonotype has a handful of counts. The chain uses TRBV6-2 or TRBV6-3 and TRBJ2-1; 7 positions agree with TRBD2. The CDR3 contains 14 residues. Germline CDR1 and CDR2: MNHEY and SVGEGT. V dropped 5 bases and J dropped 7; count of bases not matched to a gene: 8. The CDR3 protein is CASSPAGGGNEQFF. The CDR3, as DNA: TGTGCCAGCAGTCCCGCCGGGGGAGGGAATGAGCAGTTCTTC.

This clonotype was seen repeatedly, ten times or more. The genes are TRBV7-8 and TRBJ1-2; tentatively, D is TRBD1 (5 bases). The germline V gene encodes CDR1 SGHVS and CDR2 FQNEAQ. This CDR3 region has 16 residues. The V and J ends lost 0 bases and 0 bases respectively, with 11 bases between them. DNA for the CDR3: TGTGCCAGCAGCTTAGCGGGGGGTATAGCTAACTATGGCTACACCTTC. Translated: CASSLAGGIANYGYTF.

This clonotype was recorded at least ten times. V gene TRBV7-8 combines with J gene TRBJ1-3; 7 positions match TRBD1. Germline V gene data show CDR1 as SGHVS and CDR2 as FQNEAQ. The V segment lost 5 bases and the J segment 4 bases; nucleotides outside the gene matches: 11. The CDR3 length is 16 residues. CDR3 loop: CASSQPTGLGGNTIYF. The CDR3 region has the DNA TGTGCCAGCAGCCAACCGACAGGGTTGGGAGGAAACACCATATATTTT.

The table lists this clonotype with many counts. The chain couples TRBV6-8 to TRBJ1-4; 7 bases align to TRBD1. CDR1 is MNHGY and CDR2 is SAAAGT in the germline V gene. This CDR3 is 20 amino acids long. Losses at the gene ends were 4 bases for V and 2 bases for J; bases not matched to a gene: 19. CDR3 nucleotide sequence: TGTGCCAGCAGTTCACAAATCAACGGCAGGGGGGGGAGGACTAATGAAAAACTGTTTTTT. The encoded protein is CASSSQINGRGGRTNEKLFF.

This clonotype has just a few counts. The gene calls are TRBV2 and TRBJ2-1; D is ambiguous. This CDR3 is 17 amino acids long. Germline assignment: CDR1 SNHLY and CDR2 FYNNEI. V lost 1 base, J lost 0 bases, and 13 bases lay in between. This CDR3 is CASSEDWGFISYNEQFF. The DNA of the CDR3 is TGTGCCAGCAGTGAAGATTGGGGATTTATCTCCTACAATGAGCAGTTCTTC.

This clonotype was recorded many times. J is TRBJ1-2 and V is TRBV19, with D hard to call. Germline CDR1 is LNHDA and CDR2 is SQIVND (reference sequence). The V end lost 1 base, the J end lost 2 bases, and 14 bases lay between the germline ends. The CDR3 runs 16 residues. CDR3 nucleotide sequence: TGTGCCAGTAGTATAGCCCCGGACGGACCGAACTATGGCTACACCTTC. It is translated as CASSIAPDGPNYGYTF.

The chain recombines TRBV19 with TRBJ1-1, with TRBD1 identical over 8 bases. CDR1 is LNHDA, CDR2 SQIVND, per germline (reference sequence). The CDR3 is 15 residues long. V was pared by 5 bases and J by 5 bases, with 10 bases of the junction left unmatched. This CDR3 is CASSPQQGGKTEAFF. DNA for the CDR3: TGTGCCAGTAGTCCCCAACAGGGGGGGAAGACTGAAGCTTTCTTT.

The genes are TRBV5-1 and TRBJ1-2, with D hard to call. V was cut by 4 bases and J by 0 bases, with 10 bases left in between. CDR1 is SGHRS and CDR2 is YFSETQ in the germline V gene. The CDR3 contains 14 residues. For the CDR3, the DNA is TGCGCCAGCAGCCTTCGTTCCACTAACTATGGCTACACCTTC. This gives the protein CASSLRSTNYGYTF.

The CDR3 loop is CAISEGGTTDTQYF. The CDR3 DNA sequence: TGTGCCATCAGTGAAGGGGGAACCACAGATACGCAGTATTTT. The chain employs TRBV10-3 and TRBJ2-3, with D possibly matching TRBD1 (6 bases). The CDR3 totals 14 residues. The ends were cut back, 3 bases at V and 2 bases at J, with 9 bases in the middle. From germline, CDR1 is ENHRY and CDR2 SYGVKD.

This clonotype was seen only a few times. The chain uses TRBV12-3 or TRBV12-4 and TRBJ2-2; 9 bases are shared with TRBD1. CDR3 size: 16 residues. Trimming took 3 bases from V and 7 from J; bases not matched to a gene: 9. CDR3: CASSFRGTGQGGELFF. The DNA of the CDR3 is TGTGCCAGCAGTTTCCGGGGGACAGGGCAGGGCGGGGAGCTGTTTTTT.

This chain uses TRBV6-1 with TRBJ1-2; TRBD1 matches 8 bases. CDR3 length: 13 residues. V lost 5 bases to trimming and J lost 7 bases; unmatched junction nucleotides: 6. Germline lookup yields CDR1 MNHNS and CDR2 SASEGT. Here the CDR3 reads CASSLTGESGYTF. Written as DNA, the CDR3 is TGTGCCAGCAGTTTGACAGGGGAGAGTGGCTACACCTTC.

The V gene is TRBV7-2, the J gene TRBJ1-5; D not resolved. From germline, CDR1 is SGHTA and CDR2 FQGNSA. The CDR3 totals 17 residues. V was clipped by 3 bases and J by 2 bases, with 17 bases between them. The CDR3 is CASSFFYRPGGNQPQHF. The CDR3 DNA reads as TGTGCCAGCAGCTTTTTTTACAGACCGGGCGGCAATCAGCCCCAGCATTTT.

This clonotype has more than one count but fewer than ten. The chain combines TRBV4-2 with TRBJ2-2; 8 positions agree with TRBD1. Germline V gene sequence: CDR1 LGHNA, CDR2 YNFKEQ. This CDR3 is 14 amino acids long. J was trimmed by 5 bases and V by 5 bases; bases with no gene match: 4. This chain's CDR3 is CASSTDRETGELFF. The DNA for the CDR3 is TGTGCCAGCAGCACGGACAGGGAAACCGGGGAGCTGTTTTTT.

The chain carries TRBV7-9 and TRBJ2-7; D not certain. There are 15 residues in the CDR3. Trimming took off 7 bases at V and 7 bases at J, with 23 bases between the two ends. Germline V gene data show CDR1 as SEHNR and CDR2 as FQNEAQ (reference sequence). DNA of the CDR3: TGTGCCAGCACCCCTCCGGGTGCTAGTAGTTCGGAGCAGTACTTC. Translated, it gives CASTPPGASSSEQYF.

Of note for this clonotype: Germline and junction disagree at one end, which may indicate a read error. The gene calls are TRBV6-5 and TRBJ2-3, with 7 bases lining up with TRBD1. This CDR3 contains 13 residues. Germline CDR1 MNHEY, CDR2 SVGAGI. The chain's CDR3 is CASRRDGTDTQNF. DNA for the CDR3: TGTGCCAGCCGCAGGGATGGGACAGATACGCAGAATTTT.

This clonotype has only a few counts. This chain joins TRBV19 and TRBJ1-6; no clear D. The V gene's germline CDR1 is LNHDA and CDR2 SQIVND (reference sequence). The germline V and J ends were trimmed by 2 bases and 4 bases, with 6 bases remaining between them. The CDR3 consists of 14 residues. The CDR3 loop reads CASSITGYNSPLHF. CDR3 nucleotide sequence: TGTGCCAGTAGTATAACCGGGTATAATTCACCCCTCCACTTT.

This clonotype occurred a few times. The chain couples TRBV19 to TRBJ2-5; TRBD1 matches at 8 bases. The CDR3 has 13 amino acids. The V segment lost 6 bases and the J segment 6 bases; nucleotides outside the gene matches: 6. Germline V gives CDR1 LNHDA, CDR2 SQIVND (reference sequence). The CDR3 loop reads CASSRQGKKTQYF. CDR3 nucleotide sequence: TGTGCCAGTAGCCGACAGGGGAAAAAGACCCAGTACTTC.

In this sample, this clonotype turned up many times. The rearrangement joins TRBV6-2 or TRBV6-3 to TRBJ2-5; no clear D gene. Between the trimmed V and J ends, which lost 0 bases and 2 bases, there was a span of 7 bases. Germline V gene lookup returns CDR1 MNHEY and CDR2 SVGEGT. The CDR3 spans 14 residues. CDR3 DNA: TGTGCCAGCAGTTACTCGGGGTTACAAGAGACCCAGTACTTC. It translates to CASSYSGLQETQYF.